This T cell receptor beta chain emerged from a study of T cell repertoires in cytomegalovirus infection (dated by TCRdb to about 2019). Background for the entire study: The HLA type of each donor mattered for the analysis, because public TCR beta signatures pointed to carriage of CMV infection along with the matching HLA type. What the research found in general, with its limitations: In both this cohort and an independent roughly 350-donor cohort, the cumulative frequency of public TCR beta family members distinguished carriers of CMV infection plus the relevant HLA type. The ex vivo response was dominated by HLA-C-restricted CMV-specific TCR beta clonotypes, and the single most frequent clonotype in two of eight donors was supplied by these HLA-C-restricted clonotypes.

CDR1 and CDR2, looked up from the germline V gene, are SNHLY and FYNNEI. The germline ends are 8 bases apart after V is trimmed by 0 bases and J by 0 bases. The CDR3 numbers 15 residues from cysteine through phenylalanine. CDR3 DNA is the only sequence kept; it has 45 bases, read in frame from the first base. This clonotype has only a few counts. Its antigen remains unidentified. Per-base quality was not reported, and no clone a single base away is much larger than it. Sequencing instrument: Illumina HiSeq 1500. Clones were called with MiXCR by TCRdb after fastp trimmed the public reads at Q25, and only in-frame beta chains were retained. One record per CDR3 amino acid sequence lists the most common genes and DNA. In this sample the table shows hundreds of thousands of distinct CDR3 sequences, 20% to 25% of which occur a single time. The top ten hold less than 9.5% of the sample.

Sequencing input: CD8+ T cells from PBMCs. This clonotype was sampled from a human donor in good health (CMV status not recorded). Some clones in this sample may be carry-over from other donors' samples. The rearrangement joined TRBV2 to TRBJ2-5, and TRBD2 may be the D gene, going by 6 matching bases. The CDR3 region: CASSEAGDYQETQYF. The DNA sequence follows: TGTGCCAGCAGTGAAGCTGGGGACTACCAAGAGACCCAGTACTTC.